These 13 T cell receptor beta chains were all obtained from the same sample, sequenced in a study of blood T cell repertoires in COVID-19. TCRdb's table, derived via immunoSEQ multiplex PCR, lists solely in-frame clones and lacks some. The table includes 200,000 to 250,000 clones, 75% to 90% detected once. The sample consisted of peripheral blood. Receptors were obtained from a human donor in a cohort sampled during active COVID-19.

V usage is TRBV19 and J usage is TRBJ1-1, with D possibly being TRBD1 (5 bases). The length of the CDR3 is 15 residues. The germline V gene encodes CDR1 LNHDA and CDR2 SQIVND (reference sequence). Trimming stripped 3 bases from V and 1 base from J, with 12 bases between. The DNA of the CDR3 is TGTGCCAGTAGTATCAAGGGGAAAAGGAACACTGAAGCTTTCTTT. It is translated as CASSIKGKRNTEAFF.

The chain has TRBV7-2 and TRBJ2-2, with D possibly TRBD1 on 5 matching bases. The CDR3 sequence is 15 residues long. V was clipped by 2 bases and J by 0 bases, with 7 bases between them. Germline lookup yields CDR1 SGHTA and CDR2 FQGNSA. The CDR3 DNA sequence: TGTGCCAGCAGCTTAAAAGGGGCGAACACCGGGGAGCTGTTTTTT. Residues: CASSLKGANTGELFF.

This clone was seen more than once but under ten times. This rearrangement joins TRBV27 to TRBJ2-1; D remains ambiguous. Germline V CDR1 and CDR2: MNHEY, SMNVEV (reference sequence). V was clipped by 5 bases and J by 9 bases, with 17 bases between them. There are 14 residues in the CDR3. Here the CDR3 reads CASSPSDFLLEQFF. CDR3 nucleotide sequence: TGTGCCAGCAGTCCGTCTGACTTCCTCCTTGAGCAGTTCTTC.

The chain joins TRBV12-3 or TRBV12-4 to TRBJ2-7; D is perhaps TRBD2 (5 bases). Trimming removed 3 bases from V and 2 bases from J, with 8 bases in between. The CDR3 loop spans 13 amino acids. DNA of the CDR3: TGTGCCAGCAGTTTCGACGGGGCCTACGAGCAGTACTTC. It yields the protein CASSFDGAYEQYF.

A few counts support this clone. This CDR3 is also generated by other DNA sequences in the sample. This chain connects TRBV9 to TRBJ2-2; TRBD1 matches at 9 bases. The CDR3 totals 15 residues. Looked up from germline, CDR1 is SGDLS and CDR2 is YYNGEE. With V trimmed by 3 bases and J by 3 bases, 3 bases remained unmatched. CDR3: CASSAGQGYTGELFF. The CDR3 region has the DNA TGTGCCAGCAGCGCGGGACAGGGATACACCGGGGAGCTGTTTTTT.

The V gene is TRBV10-3, the J gene TRBJ2-7; TRBD2 matches at 10 bases. This CDR3 region has 14 residues. Germline V gene sequence: CDR1 ENHRY, CDR2 SYGVKD. The V segment lost 0 bases and the J segment 5 bases; nucleotides outside the gene matches: 1. CDR3 nucleotides: TGTGCCATCAGTGAGTCCGGGACTAGCGACGAGCAGTACTTC. It specifies CAISESGTSDEQYF.

The chain links TRBV4-2 to TRBJ2-7; D is perhaps TRBD2 (5 bases). The CDR3 contains 15 residues. Germline V gives CDR1 LGHNA, CDR2 YNFKEQ. Deletions cut 1 base from V and 3 bases from J, with 13 bases between. The CDR3 nucleotides read TGTGCCAGCAGCCAAGCTGGAGGAGGTGGCTACGAGCAGTACTTC. As protein: CASSQAGGGGYEQYF.

The J gene is TRBJ1-5, the V gene TRBV12-2. TRBV12-2 is flagged as a pseudogene. CDR3 length: 15 amino acids. CDR3: CASRLVGVEGQPQHF. CDR3 sequence (DNA): TGTGCAAGTCGCTTAGTAGGAGTGGAGGGGCAGCCCCAGCATTTT.

The CDR3 here is CASSQTSGRYASYEQYF. Here the CDR3 DNA reads TGTGCCAGCAGCCAGACTAGCGGGAGGTATGCTTCCTACGAGCAGTACTTC. V usage is TRBV7-2 and J usage is TRBJ2-7; 13 nucleotides match TRBD2. The V and J ends lost 5 bases and 1 base, in that order; junction bases with no gene match: 8. CDR3 length: 17 residues. CDR1 is SGHTA, CDR2 FQGNSA, per germline.

The chain carries TRBV7-9 and TRBJ1-2; 7 nucleotides agree with TRBD1. Germline values: CDR1 SEHNR, CDR2 FQNEAQ (reference sequence). Trimming at V came to 4 bases and at J to 8 bases, leaving 7 bases not matched to a gene. The CDR3 length is 13 residues. Written as DNA, the CDR3 is TGTGCCAGCAGCTCTGACAGGGTAGGAGGCTACACCTTC. It specifies CASSSDRVGGYTF.

This clone turned up a few times. V is TRBV2 and J is TRBJ2-7; D possibly corresponds to TRBD1 (6 bases). Germline CDR1 and CDR2: SNHLY and FYNNEI. The CDR3 runs 14 residues. The V end lost 4 bases, the J end lost 3 bases, and 13 bases lay between the germline ends. In DNA, the CDR3 is TGTGCCAGCAGTGTGGAACAGGGTTACTACGAGCAGTACTTC. Amino acids: CASSVEQGYYEQYF.

The chain is built from TRBV3-1 (or the pseudogene TRBV3-2) and TRBJ1-3; 7 bases map to TRBD1. The germline V gene has CDR1 LGHDT and CDR2 YNNKEL (reference sequence). The CDR3 extends over 14 amino acids. The J segment lost 8 bases and the V segment lost 4 bases, leaving 8 bases of the junction unmatched. DNA for the CDR3: TGTGCCAGCAGCCTTCGGACAGGCTCTGACACCATATATTTT. Protein sequence: CASSLRTGSDTIYF.

This clone was detected a few times. V is TRBV29-1 and J is TRBJ2-1, with a weak D call TRBD1 (5 bases). The CDR3 is made up of 14 amino acids. V shed 1 base and J shed 3 bases, with 10 bases lying between them. The germline CDR1 and CDR2 sequences are SQVTM and ANQGSEA. In DNA form, the CDR3 reads TGCAGCGTTGAAGTCCAGGGCGACTACAATGAGCAGTTCTTC. Its protein product is CSVEVQGDYNEQFF.